This T cell receptor beta chain came from a study of T cell responses to AZD1222 COVID-19 vaccine. The protocol was immunoSEQ multiplex PCR, while the TCRdb copy is restricted to in-frame clones and leaves out a portion. The data contain about 94,000 clones, roughly 88% of them seen just once; the ten biggest clones take up about an eighth. Only one count was recorded for this clone. The germline V gene encodes CDR1 SGHTA and CDR2 FQGNSA. Trimming at V came to 3 bases and at J to 4 bases, leaving 1 base not matched to a gene. This CDR3 spans 13 amino acids. This chain links TRBV7-2 with TRBJ2-3, with 7 bases fitting TRBD1. The sequence was obtained from an adult in good health. Source: peripheral blood, taken on day 0 of AZD1222 vaccination. CDR3 nucleotide sequence: TGTGCCAGCAGCTTTCAGGGGGCAGATACGCAGTATTTT. This encodes CASSFQGADTQYF.